A selection of T cell receptor beta chains follows, all from one sample in a study of siplizumab effects on memory and regulatory T cells. Repertoires were generated with immunoSEQ multiplex PCR, while TCRdb's copy carries only in-frame clones and drops some. The data show nearly 95,000 clones, 94% seen once. Sequencing input: non-Treg CD4+ T cells sorted from blood. These receptors were taken from a human donor in good health. The CDR3 runs from the conserved cysteine through the conserved F or W. The order of the fields is D gene, clone size, V gene, J gene, CDR3 protein, CDR3 DNA. D genes are given only for firm matches. Where a row states a size, it is once, few, many or the class of an expanded clone; other rows omit it.

.	.	TRBV2	TRBJ2-2	CASSVQRAGELFF	TGTGCCAGCAGTGTGCAGAGGGCCGGGGAGCTGTTTTTT
.	once	TRBV30	TRBJ2-1	CAWSVLHEQFF	TGTGCCTGGAGTGTATTGCATGAGCAGTTCTTC
.	.	TRBV4-1	TRBJ1-1	CASSHPGTRTEAFF	TGCGCCAGCAGCCACCCCGGGACACGGACTGAAGCTTTCTTT
TRBD2	.	TRBV18	TRBJ2-7	CASSPPSSGSYEQYF	TGTGCCAGCTCACCACCTTCTAGCGGGAGTTACGAGCAGTACTTC
TRBD1	.	TRBV4-2	TRBJ1-2	CASSQDRGLGYTF	TGTGCCAGCAGCCAGGACAGGGGGCTGGGCTACACCTTC
.	.	TRBV5-1	TRBJ2-5	CASSLSQGGETQYF	TGCGCCAGCAGCTTGTCACAGGGTGGAGAGACCCAGTACTTC
TRBD1	once	TRBV7-3	TRBJ1-2	CASSTTGTGDYGYTF	TGTGCCAGCAGCACAACCGGGACAGGGGACTATGGCTACACCTTC
.	.	TRBV18	TRBJ1-4	CASSPLVGAEEKLFF	TGTGCCAGCTCACCACTAGTAGGGGCAGAGGAAAAACTGTTTTTT
TRBD1	.	TRBV6-5	TRBJ2-7	CASSYDRGPYEQYF	TGTGCCAGCAGTTACGACAGGGGGCCCTACGAGCAGTACTTC
TRBD1	.	TRBV23-1	TRBJ2-5	CASSQHPGQGPLVTPQETQYF	TGCGCCAGCAGTCAACATCCCGGACAGGGGCCATTAGTTACGCCTCAAGAGACCCAGTACTTC
.	.	TRBV7-9	TRBJ2-5	CASSLQAGLKETQYF	TGTGCCAGCAGCTTACAGGCAGGGCTGAAAGAGACCCAGTACTTC
TRBD2	.	TRBV4-1	TRBJ2-3	CASSLGGADTQYF	TGCGCCAGCAGCCTCGGGGGGGCAGATACGCAGTATTTT
.	.	TRBV2	TRBJ2-7	CASSEAGLAGEQYF	TGTGCCAGCAGTGAAGCTGGCCTCGCGGGCGAGCAGTACTTC
TRBD2	.	TRBV19	TRBJ2-1	CASTGLAGVGEQFF	TGTGCCAGTACAGGACTAGCGGGAGTTGGTGAGCAGTTCTTC
.	.	TRBV2	TRBJ1-5	CATRSSGANENQPQHF	TGTGCCACCAGATCGTCAGGGGCGAACGAAAATCAGCCCCAGCATTTT
.	.	TRBV11-1	TRBJ2-1	CASSFRGSNEQFF	TGTGCCAGCAGCTTTAGGGGTTCGAATGAGCAGTTCTTC
.	.	TRBV12-5	TRBJ2-7	CASGLLLGTRTSYEQYF	TGTGCTAGTGGTTTGCTTCTCGGGACACGTACTTCCTACGAGCAGTACTTC
.	.	TRBV30	TRBJ1-1	CAWSVRWDTEAFF	TGTGCCTGGAGTGTAAGGTGGGACACTGAAGCTTTCTTT
.	.	TRBV11-3	TRBJ2-1	CASSRLSPDEQFF	TGTGCCAGCAGCCGATTGAGCCCCGATGAGCAGTTCTTC
.	.	TRBV7-8	TRBJ1-6	CASRTWDAGGISPLHF	TGTGCCAGCAGAACATGGGACGCCGGGGGGATTTCACCCCTCCACTTT
TRBD1	.	TRBV30	TRBJ1-5	CAWSGQGYQPQHF	TGTGCCTGGAGTGGACAGGGCTATCAGCCCCAGCATTTT
TRBD2	.	TRBV7-2	TRBJ2-5	CASSPWTSGLETQYF	TGTGCCAGCAGCCCGTGGACTAGCGGGTTGGAGACCCAGTACTTC
.	.	TRBV6-5	TRBJ1-1	CASSYSRLNTEAFF	TGTGCCAGCAGTTACTCTCGCCTTAACACTGAAGCTTTCTTT
TRBD1	.	TRBV4-1	TRBJ1-5	CASSDRDSPLKNQPQHF	TGCGCCAGCAGCGACCGGGACAGCCCTCTTAAGAATCAGCCCCAGCATTTT
.	.	TRBV5-1	TRBJ2-3	CASGRLNTDTQYF	TGCGCCAGCGGCAGACTTAACACAGATACGCAGTATTTT
.	.	TRBV27	TRBJ2-7	CASSLHRGLRLYEQYF	TGTGCCAGCAGCCTTCATAGGGGACTTCGACTCTACGAGCAGTACTTC
.	.	TRBV10-2	TRBJ1-2	CASSVLVAGVYGYTF	TGCGCCAGCAGTGTGTTGGTCGCCGGGGTATATGGCTACACCTTC
TRBD1	.	TRBV6-1	TRBJ2-1	CASSGRTGVSYNEQFF	TGTGCCAGCAGTGGCAGGACAGGAGTCTCCTACAATGAGCAGTTCTTC
.	.	TRBV9	TRBJ2-2	CASSVEAGGRGELFF	TGTGCCAGCAGCGTAGAAGCTGGGGGCAGAGGGGAGCTGTTTTTT
.	.	TRBV10-1	TRBJ2-7	CASSLKTATNEQYF	TGCGCCAGCAGTTTAAAGACAGCCACTAATGAGCAGTACTTC
.	.	TRBV6-6	TRBJ1-1	CASSDPPGANTEAFF	TGTGCCAGCAGCGACCCTCCAGGGGCGAACACTGAAGCTTTCTTT
.	.	TRBV6-5	TRBJ2-7	CASSYSMWGGEQYF	TGTGCCAGCAGTTACTCGATGTGGGGAGGCGAGCAGTACTTC
TRBD1	.	TRBV9	TRBJ1-2	CASSVDAGGGSYGYTF	TGTGCCAGCAGCGTAGATGCAGGGGGAGGTAGCTATGGCTACACCTTC
.	.	TRBV9	TRBJ1-2	CASSNPTASYGYTF	TGTGCCAGCAGCAACCCGACAGCCTCCTATGGCTACACCTTC
.	.	TRBV6-5	TRBJ2-2	CASSYFQGPGELFF	TGTGCCAGCAGTTACTTTCAGGGACCCGGGGAGCTGTTTTTT
.	.	TRBV23-1	TRBJ2-1	CASSHLLPSGRGAGEQFF	TGCGCCAGCAGTCACCTACTCCCGAGTGGGAGGGGGGCCGGTGAGCAGTTCTTC
.	.	TRBV18	TRBJ1-1	CASSQRLRDVMNTEAFF	TGTGCCAGCTCACAGAGGTTGCGGGATGTGATGAACACTGAAGCTTTCTTT
TRBD2	.	TRBV7-7	TRBJ2-5	CASSLGLAGGQETQYF	TGTGCTAGCAGCCTGGGACTAGCGGGGGGACAAGAGACCCAGTACTTC
TRBD2	once	TRBV6-1	TRBJ2-2	CASSEALGLAGGRPGELFF	TGTGCCAGCAGTGAAGCGCTGGGACTAGCGGGGGGGCGACCCGGGGAGCTGTTTTTT
TRBD2	once	TRBV7-9	TRBJ2-2	CASSLLAVDTGELFF	TGTGCCAGCAGCTTACTAGCGGTAGACACCGGGGAGCTGTTTTTT
.	.	TRBV30	TRBJ2-1	CAWSVPQGRIHNEQFF	TGTGCCTGGAGTGTACCTCAGGGGCGCATTCACAATGAGCAGTTCTTC
.	.	TRBV9	TRBJ2-1	CASSVDRGLDEQFF	TGTGCCAGCAGCGTAGATCGTGGGTTGGATGAGCAGTTCTTC
.	once	TRBV5-4	TRBJ2-1	CASSLEGHNEQFF	TGTGCCAGCAGCTTGGAGGGCCACAATGAGCAGTTCTTC
TRBD1	few	TRBV19	TRBJ1-2	CARSPGGYGYTF	TGTGCCAGATCTCCAGGGGGCTATGGCTACACCTTC
.	.	TRBV18	TRBJ2-7	CASSPGAVSGWSYEQYF	TGTGCCAGCTCACCGGGTGCAGTGTCGGGGTGGTCCTACGAGCAGTACTTC
.	.	TRBV5-5	TRBJ2-1	CASSLGGPLTYNEQFF	TGTGCCAGCAGCTTGGGCGGACCCTTGACCTACAATGAGCAGTTCTTC
TRBD2	.	TRBV23-1	TRBJ2-1	CASSQRAGELSYNEQFF	TGCGCCAGCAGTCAGCGAGCGGGAGAGCTCTCCTACAATGAGCAGTTCTTC
TRBD1	.	TRBV10-3	TRBJ1-2	CAITPGQVDYGYTF	TGTGCCATCACCCCGGGACAGGTAGACTATGGCTACACCTTC
TRBD1	.	TRBV30	TRBJ2-7	CAWSEGQSYEQYF	TGTGCCTGGAGTGAGGGACAGAGTTACGAGCAGTACTTC
TRBD2	once	TRBV5-4	TRBJ2-5	CASSLGSSGSETQYF	TGTGCCAGCAGCCTGGGGTCTAGCGGGTCGGAGACCCAGTACTTC
.	.	TRBV18	TRBJ2-1	CASSPYNEQFF	TGTGCCAGCTCACCCTACAATGAGCAGTTCTTC
TRBD1	.	TRBV7-8	TRBJ2-1	CASSLLDRARGEQFF	TGTGCCAGCAGCTTATTGGACAGGGCTAGGGGTGAGCAGTTCTTC
.	few	TRBV6-6	TRBJ2-2	CATRSAANTGELFF	TGTGCCACCAGGTCAGCCGCGAACACCGGGGAGCTGTTTTTT
.	.	TRBV4-1	TRBJ2-7	CASSLGGSSYEQYF	TGCGCCAGCAGTTTGGGAGGAAGCTCCTACGAGCAGTACTTC
.	.	TRBV4-2	TRBJ2-1	CASSLVGGREQFF	TGTGCCAGCAGCTTGGTGGGGGGAAGGGAGCAGTTCTTC
.	.	TRBV10-2	TRBJ2-1	CASSEEGGGIEQFF	TGCGCCAGCAGTGAGGAGGGGGGTGGGATTGAGCAGTTCTTC
.	.	TRBV14	TRBJ1-3	CASSRQGHRGNTIYF	TGTGCCAGCAGCCGCCAGGGACACCGAGGAAACACCATATATTTT
.	.	TRBV13	TRBJ1-3	CASSLRAGNTIYF	TGTGCCAGCAGCTTGAGGGCCGGAAACACCATATATTTT